This TCR beta chain was found in a study of early T cells in non-severe SARS-CoV-2 infection. Trimming took 5 bases from V and 6 from J, leaving 8 bases between them. In germline, CDR1 is SNHLY, CDR2 FYNNEI. The CDR3 runs 11 residues. MiXCR was run by TCRdb on the 5' RACE reads, yielding one entry per CDR3 protein. The sample carries 90,000 to 120,000 distinct CDR3 sequences, roughly 10% recorded once. This clonotype showed up just a few times. The clonotype comes from an adult who was a healthcare worker with PCR-confirmed SARS-CoV-2 infection or an uninfected control (not recorded which). The source material was whole blood. The chain couples TRBV2 to TRBJ2-7; D uncertain. The CDR3 is CASSFSTEQYF. CDR3 DNA sequence: TGTGCCAGCAGTTTCTCTACCGAGCAGTACTTC.